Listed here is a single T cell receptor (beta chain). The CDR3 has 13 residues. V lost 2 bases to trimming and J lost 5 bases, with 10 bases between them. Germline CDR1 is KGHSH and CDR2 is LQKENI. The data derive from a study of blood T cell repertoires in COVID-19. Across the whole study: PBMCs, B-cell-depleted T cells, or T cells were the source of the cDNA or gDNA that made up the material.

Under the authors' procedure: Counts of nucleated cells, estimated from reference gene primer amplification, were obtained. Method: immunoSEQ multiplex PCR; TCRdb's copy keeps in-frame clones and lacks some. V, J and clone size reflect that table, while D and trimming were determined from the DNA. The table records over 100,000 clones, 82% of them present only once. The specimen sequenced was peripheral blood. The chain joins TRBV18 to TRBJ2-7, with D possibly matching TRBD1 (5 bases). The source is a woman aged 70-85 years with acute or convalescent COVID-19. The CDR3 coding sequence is TGTGCCAGCTCACCAAGGATAGGGGACGAGCAGTACTTC. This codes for CASSPRIGDEQYF.